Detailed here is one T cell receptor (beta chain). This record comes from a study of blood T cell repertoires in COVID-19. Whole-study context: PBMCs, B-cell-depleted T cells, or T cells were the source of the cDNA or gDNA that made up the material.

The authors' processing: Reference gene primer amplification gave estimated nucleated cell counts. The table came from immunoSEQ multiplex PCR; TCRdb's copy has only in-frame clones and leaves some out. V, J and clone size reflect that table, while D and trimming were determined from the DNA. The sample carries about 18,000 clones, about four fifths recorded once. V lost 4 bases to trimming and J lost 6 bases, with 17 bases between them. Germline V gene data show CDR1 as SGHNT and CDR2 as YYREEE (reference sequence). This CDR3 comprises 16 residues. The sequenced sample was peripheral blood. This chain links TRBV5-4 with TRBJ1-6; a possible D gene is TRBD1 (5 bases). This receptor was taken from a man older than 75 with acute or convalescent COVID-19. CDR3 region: CASSPGRGLANSPLHF. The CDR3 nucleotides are TGTGCCAGCAGCCCGGGGAGGGGTCTTGCTAATTCACCCCTCCACTTT.